This entry lists 13 T cell receptor beta chains sequenced from one sample in a study of blood T cell repertoires in COVID-19. Produced via immunoSEQ multiplex PCR; TCRdb's table is partial and in-frame only. The table lists about 190,000 clones, around 77% of them singletons. The sample taken for sequencing was peripheral blood. The receptors were sampled from a man between 60 and 75 years old with active or convalescent COVID-19.

The CDR3 here is CASSQTAYEQYF. The DNA of the CDR3 is TGTGCCAGCAGCCAGACAGCCTACGAGCAGTACTTC. The chain couples TRBV14 to TRBJ2-7; TRBD1 is a possible D gene (5 bases). The CDR3 length is 12 residues. From germline, CDR1 is SGHDN and CDR2 FVKESK. The V and J ends lost 3 bases and 2 bases respectively, with 5 bases between them.

This clone was counted between two and nine times. The chain uses TRBV20-1 and TRBJ2-7, with TRBD1 matching over 7 bases. The V segment lost 5 bases and the J segment 4 bases; nucleotides outside the gene matches: 2. The V gene's germline CDR1 is DFQATT and CDR2 SNEGSKA (reference sequence). This CDR3 contains 11 residues. CDR3 amino acids: CSAQTGYEQYF. The CDR3 DNA follows: TGCAGTGCTCAGACAGGGTACGAGCAGTACTTC.

This chain links TRBV18 with TRBJ2-2; D is perhaps TRBD2 (5 bases). The V end lost 6 bases, the J end lost 6 bases, and 11 bases lay between the germline ends. The CDR3 is 13 amino acids. In germline, CDR1 is KGHSH, CDR2 LQKENI. The CDR3 nucleotides read TGTGCCAGCTCCGACGGGGTCTCCGGGGAGCTGTTTTTT. Protein: CASSDGVSGELFF.

The chain joins TRBV2 to TRBJ2-1; the match to TRBD2 covers 7 bases. Germline V CDR1 and CDR2: SNHLY, FYNNEI. Trimming at V came to 5 bases and at J to 6 bases, leaving 10 bases not matched to a gene. The CDR3 sequence is 15 residues long. The CDR3: CASSFRDGGINEQFF. The CDR3 DNA reads TGTGCCAGCAGTTTCAGGGACGGGGGGATCAATGAGCAGTTCTTC. Combining the CDR3 with reference TRBV2 and TRBJ2-1 gives the whole variable domain EPEVTQTPSHQVTQMGQEVILRCVPISNHLYFYWYRQILGQKVEFLVSFYNNEISEKSEIFDDQFSVERPDGSNFTLKIRSTKLEDSAMYFCASSFRDGGINEQFFGPGTRLTVL.

CDR3 coding DNA: TGTGCCAGTAGTATACTACCGGGACAGGGTAACACCGGGGAGCTGTTTTTT. Translated: CASSILPGQGNTGELFF. The chain has TRBV19 and TRBJ2-2, with TRBD1 matching over 9 bases. After removal of 2 bases from V and 2 bases from J, the junction contained 6 bases not matched to a gene. From germline, CDR1 is LNHDA and CDR2 SQIVND (reference sequence). The CDR3 contains 17 residues.

The chain couples TRBV18 to TRBJ2-2; 7 bases align to TRBD1. The V gene end was trimmed by 3 bases and the J gene end by 7 bases; junction bases not matched to a gene: 8. The CDR3 has 15 residues. Per germline, CDR1 KGHSH and CDR2 LQKENI. CDR3 DNA sequence: TGTGCCAGCTCACCCCCCTACAGGGGCGGCGGGGAGCTGTTTTTT. Amino acids: CASSPPYRGGGELFF.

The genes are TRBV7-9 and TRBJ1-4, with TRBD1 matching over 7 bases. The length of the CDR3 is 15 residues. Germline V gene lookup returns CDR1 SEHNR and CDR2 FQNEAQ (reference sequence). Losses at the gene ends were 4 bases for V and 8 bases for J; bases not matched to a gene: 10. The CDR3 sequence is CASSSGQSRGEKLFF. CDR3 nucleotides: TGTGCCAGCAGCTCGGGACAGTCTAGGGGGGAAAAACTGTTTTTT.

In its sample, this clone was seen once. V usage is TRBV10-2 and J usage is TRBJ2-1; 8 bases are shared with TRBD2. The CDR3 has 14 residues. Per germline, CDR1 WSHSY and CDR2 SAAADI. After removal of 2 bases from V and 14 bases from J, the junction contained 11 bases not matched to a gene. CDR3 in amino acids: CASSETLTSDTEFF. As DNA, the CDR3 is TGCGCCAGCAGTGAGACCCTGACTAGCGACACGGAGTTCTTC.

V and J are TRBV9 and TRBJ2-5, with TRBD1 identical over 12 bases. Germline V gene sequence: CDR1 SGDLS, CDR2 YYNGEE. The trim removed 4 bases at V and 1 base at J, leaving 5 bases unmatched. The CDR3 sequence is 16 residues long. The CDR3 region has the DNA TGTGCCAGCAGCCCTGGGACAGGGGGCCTCCAAGAGACCCAGTACTTC. Protein: CASSPGTGGLQETQYF.

This clone has a single count. The rearrangement joins TRBV19 to TRBJ2-7; 9 positions agree with TRBD1. Germline CDR1 reads LNHDA; CDR2 reads SQIVND (reference sequence). With V trimmed by 4 bases and J by 0 bases, 7 bases remained unmatched. CDR3 length equals 16 residues. CDR3 sequence: CASSTRQGGSSYEQYF. Here the CDR3 DNA reads TGTGCCAGTAGTACCCGACAGGGGGGAAGCTCCTACGAGCAGTACTTC. Full variable domain (remainder filled in from reference TRBV19 and TRBJ2-7): DGGITQSPKYLFRKEGQNVTLSCEQNLNHDAMYWYRQDPGQGLRLIYYSQIVNDFQKGDIAEGYSVSREKKESFPLTVTSAQKNPTAFYLCASSTRQGGSSYEQYFGPGTRLTVT.

This clone is a singleton in its sample. The chain recombines TRBV18 with TRBJ2-7; 7 nucleotides agree with TRBD2. Trimming cost V 2 bases and J 6 bases; bases outside gene matches: 7. Germline-derived CDR1 and CDR2 are KGHSH and LQKENI. This CDR3 region has 14 residues. CDR3 region: CASSPGRENLEQYF. CDR3 DNA: TGTGCCAGCTCACCAGGGCGGGAGAACCTCGAGCAGTACTTC.

There are a few counts of this clone. The chain has TRBV19 and TRBJ2-6; a possible D gene is TRBD2 (6 bases). Germline V lookup: CDR1 LNHDA, CDR2 SQIVND (reference sequence). The CDR3 runs 17 residues. V dropped 8 bases and J dropped 1 base, with 18 bases sitting between them. The chain's CDR3 is CASGGQADPSGANVLTF. The DNA for the CDR3 is TGTGCCAGTGGAGGGCAGGCGGACCCGTCTGGGGCCAACGTCCTGACTTTC.

This chain joins TRBV10-3 and TRBJ2-2; no reliable D call. Trimming pared 3 bases from V and 4 bases from J, leaving 3 bases between. The CDR3 has 12 amino acids. Germline CDR1 ENHRY, CDR2 SYGVKD. This CDR3 is CAISDRTGELFF. For the CDR3, the DNA is TGTGCCATCAGTGATCGCACCGGGGAGCTGTTTTTT.